These 28 T cell receptor beta chains were all obtained from the same sample, sequenced in a study of breast tumors, draining lymph nodes, adjacent tissues. Each CDR3 protein gets one entry after TCRdb re-called the multiplex PCR reads with MiXCR. The sample holds about 22,000 distinct CDR3 sequences, 45% to 60% seen once. Sequencing was done on a sample of breast tumor tissue. These receptors all stem from a female donor with breast cancer. Some clones in this sample may be carry-over from other donors' samples.

DNA for the CDR3: TGCAGTGCCGAGCCCGGGAAGGGGTCCTACGAGCAGTACTTC. Translating gives CSAEPGKGSYEQYF. The gene calls are TRBV20-1 and TRBJ2-7; perhaps D is TRBD1 or TRBD2 (5 bases each). This CDR3 comprises 14 residues. From germline, CDR1 is DFQATT and CDR2 SNEGSKA (reference sequence). V dropped 6 bases and J dropped 1 base, with 16 bases sitting between them.

This clonotype has only a few counts. V and J are TRBV5-6 and TRBJ2-5; D might be TRBD1 or TRBD2, each matching 5 bases. CDR1 and CDR2 (germline): SGHDT, YYEEEE. V dropped 4 bases and J dropped 5 bases, with 18 bases sitting between them. This CDR3 spans 15 amino acids. CDR3 protein: CASSGSTAEAETQYF. CDR3 sequence (DNA): TGTGCCAGCAGCGGATCGACAGCGGAGGCGGAGACCCAGTACTTC.

The gene calls are TRBV2 and TRBJ2-1; the match to TRBD2 covers 9 bases. With 2 bases clipped from V and 9 bases from J, the junction kept 8 bases outside the gene matches. The CDR3 is 15 residues long. From germline, CDR1 is SNHLY and CDR2 FYNNEI. The CDR3 spells CASSENLAGISEQFF. In DNA, the CDR3 is TGTGCCAGCAGTGAAAATCTAGCGGGAATAAGTGAGCAGTTCTTC.

Within the sample, this clonotype is large (0.1 to 1%). The chain carries TRBV14 and TRBJ2-7, with D unresolved. Trimming left V 0 bases short and J 1 base short, with 4 bases between. The CDR3 contains 13 residues. The germline CDR1 and CDR2 sequences are SGHDN and FVKESK. CDR3 loop: CASSQDRSYEQYF. As DNA, the CDR3 is TGTGCCAGCAGCCAAGATCGTTCCTACGAGCAGTACTTC.

This chain joins TRBV11-2 and TRBJ2-1; D gene unclear. Germline CDR1 reads SGHAT; CDR2 reads FQNNGV. This CDR3 region has 14 residues. Trimming removed 1 base at V and 5 bases at J, with 9 bases between. CDR3 DNA: TGTGCCAGCAGCTTAGGAGACTCTAACAATGAGCAGTTCTTC. Translated: CASSLGDSNNEQFF.

The chain is built from TRBV7-3 and TRBJ2-3; unclear D gene. Trimming removed 2 bases from V and 2 bases from J, with 5 bases in between. Germline-derived CDR1 and CDR2 are SGHTA and FQGTGA. This CDR3 is 13 amino acids long. Written as DNA, the CDR3 is TGTGCCAGCAGCTTATGGGTCACAGATACGCAGTATTTT. Its protein product is CASSLWVTDTQYF.

This rearrangement joins TRBV20-1 to TRBJ1-2; maybe TRBD1 (5 bases). CDR1 is DFQATT and CDR2 is SNEGSKA in the germline V gene (reference sequence). There are 15 residues in the CDR3. Trimming shortened V by 2 bases and J by 8 bases, and 21 bases separated the two germline ends. CDR3 nucleotide sequence: TGCAGTGCTAGAACCTCAACAGGATATGCTGGGGGCTACACCTTC. As protein: CSARTSTGYAGGYTF.

V gene TRBV2 combines with J gene TRBJ2-7, with 10 bases lining up with TRBD1. The CDR3 sequence is 13 residues long. The V gene's germline CDR1 is SNHLY and CDR2 FYNNEI. V trimming: 6 bases; J trimming: 1 base; junction bases outside the gene matches: 0. This CDR3 is CASRGQGSYEQYF. CDR3 sequence (DNA): TGTGCCAGCAGGGGACAGGGGTCCTACGAGCAGTACTTC.

This clonotype was seen a handful of times. The chain employs TRBV4-1 and TRBJ2-7; D gene uncertain. The CDR3 length is 14 residues. The germline CDR1 and CDR2 sequences are MGHRA and YSYEKL. V shed 4 bases and J shed 4 bases, with 14 bases lying between them. For the CDR3, the DNA is TGCGCCAGCAGCCCCCAGGACGGCGAGTACGAGCAGTACTTC. It yields the protein CASSPQDGEYEQYF.

The genes are TRBV19 and TRBJ1-6, with TRBD1 matching over 7 bases. Germline lookup yields CDR1 LNHDA and CDR2 SQIVND (reference sequence). Losses at the gene ends were 2 bases for V and 10 bases for J; bases not matched to a gene: 8. The CDR3 spans 15 residues. The CDR3 bases are TGTGCCAGTAGTATAAGTAACGCCAGGGGGTCACCCCTCCACTTT. It is translated as CASSISNARGSPLHF.

This clonotype is classed as medium-sized. The chain recombines TRBV7-3 with TRBJ2-1, with D possibly being TRBD1 or TRBD2 (5 bases each). Germline assignment: CDR1 SGHTA and CDR2 FQGTGA. This CDR3 has 14 amino acids. Trimming left V 5 bases short and J 5 bases short, with 13 bases between. This chain's CDR3 is CASSPGTQNNEQFF. In DNA, the CDR3 is TGTGCCAGCAGCCCCGGGACCCAGAACAATGAGCAGTTCTTC. The full variable domain, its missing parts supplied by reference TRBV7-3 and TRBJ2-1, is GAGVSQTPSNKVTEKGKYVELRCDPISGHTALYWYRQSLGQGPEFLIYFQGTGAADDSGLPNDRFFAVRPEGSVSTLKIQRTERGDSAVYLCASSPGTQNNEQFFGPGTRLTVL.

About this clonotype itself: An end of the junction does not agree with germline; a read error may underlie this. V gene TRBV5-5 combines with J gene TRBJ2-3; the D gene is possibly TRBD1 (6 bases). The CDR3 runs to 18 residues. Germline CDR1 is SGHKS and CDR2 is YYEKEE (reference sequence). The CDR3 loop is CASSPGTPAGASTDTQCF. CDR3 sequence (DNA): TGTGCCAGCAGCCCGGGGACACCGGCCGGGGCTAGCACAGATACGCAGTGTTTT.

V gene TRBV7-2 combines with J gene TRBJ2-3; 9 bases are shared with TRBD1. The CDR3 is made up of 16 amino acids. From germline, CDR1 is SGHTA and CDR2 FQGNSA. The J segment lost 6 bases and the V segment lost 1 base, leaving 8 bases of the junction unmatched. CDR3 nucleotides: TGTGCCAGCAGCTTAGTAGCGACAGGGGGGCAGGATACGCAGTATTTT. It is translated as CASSLVATGGQDTQYF. The variable domain in full, completed from reference TRBV7-2 and TRBJ2-3, reads GAGVSQSPSNKVTEKGKDVELRCDPISGHTALYWYRQSLGQGLEFLIYFQGNSAPDKSGLPSDRFSAERTGGSVSTLTIQRTQQEDSAVYLCASSLVATGGQDTQYFGPGTRLTVL.

Regarding this clonotype: A much more abundant neighbour one base away suggests this may be a read error. V gene TRBV19 combines with J gene TRBJ2-4; TRBD2 agrees at 8 bases. The CDR3 is 19 residues long. CDR1 LNHDA and CDR2 SQIVND come from the germline V gene (reference sequence). The CDR3 region is CVSSLLSGEISLAKNIQYF. CDR3 nucleotide sequence: TGTGTCAGTAGTCTTCTTAGCGGGGAAATTTCTCTAGCCAAAAACATTCAGTACTTC. The full variable domain, completed using reference TRBV19 and TRBJ2-4, is DGGITQSPKYLFRKEGQNVTLSCEQNLNHDAMYWYRQDPGQGLRLIYYSQIVNDFQKGDIAEGYSVSREKKESFPLTVTSAQKNPTAFYLCVSSLLSGEISLAKNIQYFGAGTRLSVL.

To note about this clonotype: A junction boundary mismatches the germline segment, possibly from a read error. The chain has TRBV20-1 and TRBJ2-1; 8 positions agree with TRBD2. CDR3 length: 14 amino acids. Germline CDR1 is DFQATT and CDR2 is SNEGSKA (reference sequence). As DNA, the CDR3 is TGCAGTGCTACGAGCGGGAGATCCTACACTGAGCAGTTCTTC. Translated, it gives CSATSGRSYTEQFF.

This chain joins TRBV20-1 and TRBJ2-7; a weak D match, TRBD1 (5 bases). CDR1 is DFQATT, CDR2 SNEGSKA, per germline (reference sequence). CDR3 size: 12 residues. V shed 4 bases and J shed 4 bases, with 11 bases lying between them. CDR3 nucleotides: TGCAGTGCTATCCCTGACAGTTACGAGCAGTACTTC. It is translated as CSAIPDSYEQYF.

As regards this clonotype: The junction does not match germline at one end; this may be a read error. V and J are TRBV24-1 and TRBJ2-3, with 10 bases matching TRBD2. CDR1 and CDR2 (germline): KGHDR, SFDVKD. This CDR3 region has 16 residues. CDR3 in amino acids: CATNDQSGRAGPTQYF. As DNA, the CDR3 is TGTGCCACCAATGATCAGAGCGGGAGGGCCGGACCTACGCAGTATTTT.

This clonotype was picked up many times. One base away lies a much larger clone, so this may be a sequencing read error. The chain combines TRBV20-1 with TRBJ2-5; 10 bases line up with TRBD1. Germline assignment: CDR1 DFQATT and CDR2 SNEGSKA (reference sequence). V lost 6 bases to trimming and J lost 7 bases; unmatched junction nucleotides: 11. CDR3 size: 14 residues. CDR3: CSASTTGGKATQYF. The CDR3 nucleotides are TGCAGTGCCTCAACGACAGGGGGCAAGGCGACCCAGTACTTC.

This sequence joins TRBV11-3 and TRBJ2-1; 7 bases match TRBD2. Per the germline V gene, CDR1 is SGHNT and CDR2 is YENEEA. After removal of 6 bases from V and 8 bases from J, the junction contained 13 bases not matched to a gene. The CDR3 is made up of 15 amino acids. The chain's CDR3 is CASSRPGLPRDEQFF. The CDR3, as DNA: TGTGCCAGCAGTAGACCGGGACTACCTAGAGATGAGCAGTTCTTC.

The chain combines TRBV5-8 with TRBJ2-7; no definite D call. The CDR3 covers 14 residues. V lost 4 bases to trimming and J lost 4 bases, with 15 bases between them. Looked up from germline, CDR1 is SGHTS and CDR2 is YDEGEE. CDR3: CASSPGQRIYEQYF. DNA of the CDR3: TGTGCCAGCAGCCCGGGCCAGAGGATATACGAGCAGTACTTC.

This clonotype was observed a handful of times. The chain is built from TRBV5-8 and TRBJ2-1, with 8 bases identical to TRBD2. With V trimmed by 7 bases and J by 9 bases, 18 bases remained unmatched. The CDR3 runs to 16 residues. Per the germline V gene, CDR1 is SGHTS and CDR2 is YDEGEE. CDR3 amino acids: CASPTRLAGAVGEQFF. CDR3 DNA: TGTGCCAGCCCCACTCGCCTAGCGGGTGCCGTGGGTGAGCAGTTCTTC.

The rearrangement joins TRBV7-2 to TRBJ2-5; no clear D. Germline V gene data show CDR1 as SGHTA and CDR2 as FQGNSA. The V and J ends lost 1 base and 1 base respectively, with 10 bases between them. The CDR3 consists of 15 residues. DNA of the CDR3: TGTGCCAGCAGCTTAGGGGTTAGCCTCCAAGAGACCCAGTACTTC. This sequence encodes CASSLGVSLQETQYF.

This clonotype has at least ten counts. The junction shows a germline mismatch at one end, possibly a read error. The chain carries TRBV5-8 and TRBJ2-3; 7 nucleotides agree with TRBD2. CDR3 length: 15 amino acids. In germline, CDR1 is SGHTS, CDR2 YDEGEE. CDR3 coding DNA: TGTGCCTGGGGGTGGGACTATAATCCCACAGATGCGCAGTATTTT. Amino acids: CAWGWDYNPTDAQYF.

The rearrangement uses TRBV10-3 and TRBJ2-7; TRBD1 agrees at 7 bases. With 7 bases clipped from V and 3 bases from J, the junction kept 9 bases outside the gene matches. Germline-derived CDR1 and CDR2 are ENHRY and SYGVKD. There are 14 residues in the CDR3. The CDR3 region is CAITGDSLNYEQYF. CDR3 sequence (DNA): TGTGCCATCACCGGGGACAGTCTGAACTACGAGCAGTACTTC.

This clonotype was counted at least ten times. CDR3 DNA: TGTGCCAGCAGTCCCCACGGGGCCTCCTACGAGCAGTACTTC. Translation gives CASSPHGASYEQYF. The J gene is TRBJ2-7, the V gene TRBV28; D may correspond to TRBD1 or TRBD2 (5 bases each). V lost 5 bases to trimming and J lost 0 bases, with 11 bases between them. The CDR3 covers 14 residues. Germline CDR1 is MDHEN and CDR2 is SYDVKM.

There are many counts of this clonotype. This may be a read error: a much more frequent sequence differs by one nucleotide. This chain links TRBV6-6 with TRBJ2-7; D is possibly TRBD1 (6 bases). This CDR3 is built from 13 residues. Germline CDR1 MNHNY, CDR2 SVGAGI (reference sequence). Trimming left V 5 bases short and J 6 bases short, with 14 bases between. The CDR3 DNA is TGTGCCAGCAGTCCAACATTAGGGGGCGAGCAGTACTTC. Protein sequence: CASSPTLGGEQYF.

This clonotype was seen many times. The gene calls are TRBV6-1 and TRBJ2-7; unclear D gene. The germline V gene has CDR1 MNHNS and CDR2 SASEGT. The V and J ends lost 4 bases and 0 bases respectively, with 7 bases between them. CDR3 length: 13 amino acids. The CDR3 DNA follows: TGTGCCAGCAGTGTTGAGTTCTCCTACGAGCAGTACTTC. Its protein product is CASSVEFSYEQYF.

This clonotype was detected only a few times. The genes are TRBV5-4 and TRBJ2-7; TRBD1 aligns across 9 bases. J gave up 0 bases and V 2 bases, and 3 bases lay outside the gene matches. This CDR3 has 15 amino acids. Germline V CDR1 and CDR2: SGHNT, YYREEE (reference sequence). The DNA of the CDR3 is TGTGCCAGCAGCTTTGGGACAGGGCTCTCCTACGAGCAGTACTTC. Translation: CASSFGTGLSYEQYF.